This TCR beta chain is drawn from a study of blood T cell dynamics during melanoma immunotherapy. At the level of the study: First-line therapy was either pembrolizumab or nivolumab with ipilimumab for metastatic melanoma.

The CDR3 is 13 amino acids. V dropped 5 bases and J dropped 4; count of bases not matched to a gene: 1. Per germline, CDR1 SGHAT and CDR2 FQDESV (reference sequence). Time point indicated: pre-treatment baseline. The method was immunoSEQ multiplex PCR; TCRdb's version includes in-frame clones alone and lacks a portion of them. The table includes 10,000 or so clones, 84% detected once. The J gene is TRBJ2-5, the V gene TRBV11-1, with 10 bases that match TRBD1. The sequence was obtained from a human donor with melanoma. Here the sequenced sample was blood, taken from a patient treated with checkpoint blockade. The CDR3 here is CASSRDRGETQYF. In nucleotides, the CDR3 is TGTGCCAGCAGCCGGGACAGGGGAGAGACCCAGTACTTC.